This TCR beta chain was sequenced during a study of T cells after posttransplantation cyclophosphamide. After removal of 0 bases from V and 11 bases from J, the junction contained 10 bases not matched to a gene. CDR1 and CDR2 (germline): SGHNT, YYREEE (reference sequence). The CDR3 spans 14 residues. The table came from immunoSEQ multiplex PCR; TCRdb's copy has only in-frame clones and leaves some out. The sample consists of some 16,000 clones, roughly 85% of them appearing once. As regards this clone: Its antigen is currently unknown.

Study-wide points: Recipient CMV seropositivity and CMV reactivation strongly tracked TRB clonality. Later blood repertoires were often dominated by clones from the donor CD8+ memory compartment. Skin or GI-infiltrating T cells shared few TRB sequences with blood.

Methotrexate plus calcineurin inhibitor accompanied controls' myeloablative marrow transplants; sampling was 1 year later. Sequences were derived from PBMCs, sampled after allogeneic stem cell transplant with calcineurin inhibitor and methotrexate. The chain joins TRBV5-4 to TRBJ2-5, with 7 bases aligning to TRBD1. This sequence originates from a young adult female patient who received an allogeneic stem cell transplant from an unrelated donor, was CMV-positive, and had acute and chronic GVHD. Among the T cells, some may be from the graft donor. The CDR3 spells CASSLGQGRWEQYF. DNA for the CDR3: TGTGCCAGCAGCTTGGGACAGGGCCGGTGGGAGCAGTACTTC.